This TCR beta chain is drawn from a study of spatial heterogeneity in lung cancer. Study in general: The average count in raw reads for each unique TCR and UMI combination exceeded 9.5 appearances. Study-wide points: In blood, ubiquitous expanded tumor TCRs appeared more at resection than follow-up.

The table lists this clonotype with a few counts. The antigen is undetermined. The ends were cut back, 3 bases at V and 1 base at J, with 16 bases in the middle. This CDR3 comprises 17 residues. Using its own MiXCR run on the 5' RACE reads, TCRdb lists one record per CDR3 protein. The sample records about 45,000 distinct CDR3 sequences, 12% being singletons. Time point given: sample taken at primary tumor resection. Unsorted tumor, nontumor lung tissue or cryopreserved PBMC supplied the whole RNA. The chain combines TRBV12-3 or TRBV12-4 with TRBJ1-5; tentatively, D is TRBD1 (6 bases). The TCR sequence derives from a female donor with early-stage non-small cell lung cancer. The sample in question was PBMCs, obtained at surgery. The CDR3 region is CASSFQMGGASNQPQHF. DNA of the CDR3: TGTGCCAGCAGTTTCCAGATGGGGGGCGCGAGCAATCAGCCCCAGCATTTT.